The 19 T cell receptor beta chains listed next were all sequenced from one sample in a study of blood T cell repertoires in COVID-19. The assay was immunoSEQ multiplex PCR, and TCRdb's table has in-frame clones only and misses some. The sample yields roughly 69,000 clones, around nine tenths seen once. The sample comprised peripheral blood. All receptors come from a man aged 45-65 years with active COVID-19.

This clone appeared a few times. CDR3 in amino acids: CASSVGGVGPQHF. CDR3 nucleotide sequence: TGTGCCAGCAGTGTGGGAGGGGTAGGGCCCCAGCATTTT. The chain combines TRBV2 with TRBJ1-5; D may be TRBD1 (5 bases). The germline V gene encodes CDR1 SNHLY and CDR2 FYNNEI. The CDR3 sequence is 13 residues long. Trimming took off 4 bases at V and 9 bases at J, with 13 bases between the two ends. Complete variable domain (other parts from reference TRBV2 and TRBJ1-5): EPEVTQTPSHQVTQMGQEVILRCVPISNHLYFYWYRQILGQKVEFLVSFYNNEISEKSEIFDDQFSVERPDGSNFTLKIRSTKLEDSAMYFCASSVGGVGPQHFGDGTRLSIL.

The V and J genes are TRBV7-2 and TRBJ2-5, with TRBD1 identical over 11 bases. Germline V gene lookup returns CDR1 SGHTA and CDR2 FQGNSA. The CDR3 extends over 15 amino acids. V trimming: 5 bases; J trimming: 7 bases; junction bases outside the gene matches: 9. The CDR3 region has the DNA TGTGCCAGCAGCCCGGACAGGGGGCGAAGGGGGACCCAGTACTTC. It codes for CASSPDRGRRGTQYF.

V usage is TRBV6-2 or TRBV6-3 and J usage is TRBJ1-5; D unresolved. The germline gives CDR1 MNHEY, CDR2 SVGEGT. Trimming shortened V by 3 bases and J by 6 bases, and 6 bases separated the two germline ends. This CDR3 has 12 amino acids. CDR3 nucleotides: TGTGCCAGCAGTTATTCCGTTCAGCCCCAGCATTTT. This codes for CASSYSVQPQHF.

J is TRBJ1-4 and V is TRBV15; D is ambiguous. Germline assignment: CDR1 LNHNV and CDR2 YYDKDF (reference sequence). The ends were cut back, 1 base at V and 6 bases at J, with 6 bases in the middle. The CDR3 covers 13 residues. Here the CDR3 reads CATSRAVDEKLFF. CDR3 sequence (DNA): TGTGCCACCAGCAGAGCGGTTGATGAAAAACTGTTTTTT.

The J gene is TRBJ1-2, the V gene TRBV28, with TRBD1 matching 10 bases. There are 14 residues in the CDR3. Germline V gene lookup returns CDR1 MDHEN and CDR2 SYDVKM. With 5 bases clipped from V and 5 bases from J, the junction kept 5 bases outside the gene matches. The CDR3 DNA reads TGTGCCAGCAGTGGGGACAGGGGAGGATATGGCTACACCTTC. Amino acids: CASSGDRGGYGYTF.

In nucleotides, the CDR3 is TGTGCCAGCTCACCGAGGACTAGCGGAGGGGGAAATGAGCAGTTCTTC. It yields the protein CASSPRTSGGGNEQFF. The rearrangement joins TRBV18 to TRBJ2-1; 10 bases agree with TRBD2. Germline CDR1 is KGHSH and CDR2 is LQKENI. With V trimmed by 3 bases and J by 7 bases, 9 bases remained unmatched. The CDR3 sequence is 16 residues long.

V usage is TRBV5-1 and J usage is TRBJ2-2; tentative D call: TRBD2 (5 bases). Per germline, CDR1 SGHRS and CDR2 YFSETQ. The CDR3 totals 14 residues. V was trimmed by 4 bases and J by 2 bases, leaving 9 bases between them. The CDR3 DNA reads TGCGCCAGCAGCGAGGGCCCAAACACCGGGGAGCTGTTTTTT. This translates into CASSEGPNTGELFF.

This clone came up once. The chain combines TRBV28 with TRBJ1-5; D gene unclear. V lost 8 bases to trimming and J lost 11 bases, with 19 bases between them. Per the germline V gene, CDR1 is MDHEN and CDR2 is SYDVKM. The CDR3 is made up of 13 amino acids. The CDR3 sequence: CASLPHRIRTQHF. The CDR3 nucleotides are TGTGCCAGCCTTCCCCACCGGATCAGGACCCAGCATTTT.

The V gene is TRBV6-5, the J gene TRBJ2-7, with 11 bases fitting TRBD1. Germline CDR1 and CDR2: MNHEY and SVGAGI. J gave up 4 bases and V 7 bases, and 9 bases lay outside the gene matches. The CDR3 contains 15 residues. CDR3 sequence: CASTPRTGGKYEQYF. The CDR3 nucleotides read TGTGCCAGCACACCTCGGACAGGGGGCAAATACGAGCAGTACTTC.

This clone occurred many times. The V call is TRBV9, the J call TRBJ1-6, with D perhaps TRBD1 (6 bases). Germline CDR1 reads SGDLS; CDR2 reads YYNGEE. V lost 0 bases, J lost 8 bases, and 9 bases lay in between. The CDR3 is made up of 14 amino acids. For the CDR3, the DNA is TGTGCCAGCAGCGTAGAACAGGGATATTCACCCCTCCACTTT. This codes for CASSVEQGYSPLHF.

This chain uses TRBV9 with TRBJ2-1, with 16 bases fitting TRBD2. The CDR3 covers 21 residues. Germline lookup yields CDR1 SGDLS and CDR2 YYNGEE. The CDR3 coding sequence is TGTGCGCCGCTGCCTCAACCCGGGACTAGCGGGAGGGCCTCCCCATACAATGAGCAGTTCTTC. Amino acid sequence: CAPLPQPGTSGRASPYNEQFF.

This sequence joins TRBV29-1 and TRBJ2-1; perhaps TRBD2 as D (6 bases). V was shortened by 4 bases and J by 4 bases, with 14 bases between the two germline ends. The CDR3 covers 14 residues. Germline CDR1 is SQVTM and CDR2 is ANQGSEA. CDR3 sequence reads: CSVAPRGLYNEQFF. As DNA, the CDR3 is TGCAGCGTTGCTCCGCGGGGCCTATACAATGAGCAGTTCTTC.

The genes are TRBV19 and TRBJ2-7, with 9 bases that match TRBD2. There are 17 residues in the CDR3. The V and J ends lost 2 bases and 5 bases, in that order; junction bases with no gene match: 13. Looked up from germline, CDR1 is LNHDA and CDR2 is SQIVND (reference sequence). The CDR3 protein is CASSIQAGGLRVHEQYF. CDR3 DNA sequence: TGTGCCAGTAGTATACAAGCGGGAGGTCTTAGGGTCCACGAGCAGTACTTC. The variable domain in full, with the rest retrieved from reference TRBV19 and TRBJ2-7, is DGGITQSPKYLFRKEGQNVTLSCEQNLNHDAMYWYRQDPGQGLRLIYYSQIVNDFQKGDIAEGYSVSREKKESFPLTVTSAQKNPTAFYLCASSIQAGGLRVHEQYFGPGTRLTVT.

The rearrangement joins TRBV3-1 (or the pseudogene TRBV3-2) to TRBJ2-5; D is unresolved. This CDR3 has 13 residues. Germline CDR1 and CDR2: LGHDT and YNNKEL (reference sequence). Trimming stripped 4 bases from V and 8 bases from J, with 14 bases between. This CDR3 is CASSPLSGETQYF. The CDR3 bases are TGTGCCAGCAGCCCTCTCTCCGGAGAAACCCAGTACTTC.

The CDR3 nucleotides are TGTGCCAGCAGCAGACCCGCAGGGGGAAATCAGCCCCAGCATTTT. Translation: CASSRPAGGNQPQHF. V gene TRBV28 combines with J gene TRBJ1-5, with TRBD1 matching over 7 bases. Germline V gene sequence: CDR1 MDHEN, CDR2 SYDVKM. Losses at the gene ends were 6 bases for V and 4 bases for J; bases not matched to a gene: 9. The CDR3 contains 15 residues.

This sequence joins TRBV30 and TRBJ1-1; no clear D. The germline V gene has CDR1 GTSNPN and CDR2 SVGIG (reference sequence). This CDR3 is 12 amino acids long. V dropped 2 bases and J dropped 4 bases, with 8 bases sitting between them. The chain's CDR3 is CAWSPSVTEAFF. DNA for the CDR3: TGTGCCTGGAGTCCCTCGGTCACTGAAGCTTTCTTT. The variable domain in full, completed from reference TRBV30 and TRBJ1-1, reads SQTIHQWPATLVQPVGSPLSLECTVEGTSNPNLYWYRQAAGRGLQLLFYSVGIGQISSEVPQNLSASRPQDRQFILSSKKLLLSDSGFYLCAWSPSVTEAFFGQGTRLTVV.

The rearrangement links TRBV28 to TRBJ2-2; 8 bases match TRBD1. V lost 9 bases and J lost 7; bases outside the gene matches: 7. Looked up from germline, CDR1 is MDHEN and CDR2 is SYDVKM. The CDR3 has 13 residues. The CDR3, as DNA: TGTGCCAGTCGGACAGGGTGGGACGGGGAGCTGTTTTTT. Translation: CASRTGWDGELFF.

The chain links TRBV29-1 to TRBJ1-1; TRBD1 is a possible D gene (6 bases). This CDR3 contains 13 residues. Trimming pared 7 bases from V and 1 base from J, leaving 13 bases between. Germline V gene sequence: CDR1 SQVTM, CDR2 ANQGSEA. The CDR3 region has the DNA TGCAGCGCCCATAGACAGGAGAACACTGAAGCTTTCTTT. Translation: CSAHRQENTEAFF.

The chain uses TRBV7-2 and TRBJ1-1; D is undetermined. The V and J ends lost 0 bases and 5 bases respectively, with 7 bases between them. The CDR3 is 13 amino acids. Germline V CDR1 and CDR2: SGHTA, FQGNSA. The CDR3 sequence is CASSLAAATEAFF. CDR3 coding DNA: TGTGCCAGCAGCTTAGCGGCAGCGACTGAAGCTTTCTTT.